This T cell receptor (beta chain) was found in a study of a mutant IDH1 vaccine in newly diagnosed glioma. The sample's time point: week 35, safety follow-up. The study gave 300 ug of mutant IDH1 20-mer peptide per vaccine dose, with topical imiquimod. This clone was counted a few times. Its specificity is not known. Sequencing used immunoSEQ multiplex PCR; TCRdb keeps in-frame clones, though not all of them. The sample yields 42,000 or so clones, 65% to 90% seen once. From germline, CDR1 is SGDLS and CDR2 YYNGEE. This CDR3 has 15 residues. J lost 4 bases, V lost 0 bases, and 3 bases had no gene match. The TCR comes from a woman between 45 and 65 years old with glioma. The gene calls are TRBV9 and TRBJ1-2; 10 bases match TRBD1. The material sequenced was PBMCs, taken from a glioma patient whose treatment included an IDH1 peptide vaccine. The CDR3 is CASSVEGTGAYGYTF. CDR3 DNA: TGTGCCAGCAGCGTAGAGGGGACAGGGGCCTATGGCTACACCTTC.